This entry describes one T cell receptor beta chain. These data belong to a study of human T cells and chemical hapten exposure. Across the study: Sensitization was performed using 2% DPC on a 2 cm by 2 cm upper inner arm skin site.

Time point in this sample: pre-sensitization, week 0. Treatment described: therapeutic diphenylcyclopropenone sensitization with weekly scalp DPC. Germline V gene sequence: CDR1 KGHSH, CDR2 LQKENI. This CDR3 has 16 amino acids. V was pared by 3 bases and J by 0 bases, with 6 bases of the junction left unmatched. The library attached unique molecular identifiers to individual cDNA molecules. TCRdb fed the RACE reads into MiXCR, producing one record per CDR3 protein. The sample has about 260,000 distinct CDR3 sequences, 8.6% seen once. This sample comprised whole blood, obtained in connection with sensitization to the hapten diphenylcyclopropenone (DPC). This receptor was taken from a woman aged 40 to 50 with alopecia areata. Some clones in this sample may be carry-over from other donors' samples. The chain employs TRBV18 and TRBJ2-3; 7 bases match TRBD1. CDR3 sequence: CASSPNRGRSTDTQYF. In DNA, the CDR3 is TGTGCCAGCTCACCCAACAGGGGACGTAGCACAGATACGCAGTATTTT.